These 32 T cell receptor beta chains came from one sample sequenced in a study of post-analysis software for immune sequencing data. Carried by the TCR beta cDNA libraries were unique molecular identifiers. MiXCR was run by TCRdb on the PCR reads, yielding one entry per CDR3 protein. The sample shows fewer than 700,000 distinct CDR3 sequences, roughly two fifths of them seen only once. Study conclusions and caveats: Roughly five TRBV segments, including TRBV5-6, TRBV5-1 and TRBV20-1, were more frequent in patients than controls.

These receptors are not linked to any known antigen. Sequences were obtained from blood. These receptors were obtained from a girl under 18 with multiple sclerosis.

The chain carries TRBV5-5 and TRBJ1-1; no definite D call. Trimming stripped 0 bases from V and 4 bases from J, with 16 bases between. The CDR3 has 16 amino acids. The V gene's germline CDR1 is SGHKS and CDR2 YYEKEE (reference sequence). The DNA for the CDR3 is TGTGCCAGCAGCTTGGCCGAAGGAACCGTGAGCACTGAAGCTTTCTTT. It is translated as CASSLAEGTVSTEAFF.

This clonotype was picked up many times. The chain carries TRBV5-1 and TRBJ1-2; D unresolved. Germline V lookup: CDR1 SGHRS, CDR2 YFSETQ. The CDR3 has 15 residues. Trimming removed 4 bases at V and 5 bases at J, with 18 bases between. The CDR3 nucleotides are TGCGCCAGCAGCGTGGCAGCCCAATCTGGATATGGCTACACCTTC. It codes for CASSVAAQSGYGYTF. The full variable domain, completed using reference TRBV5-1 and TRBJ1-2, is KAGVTQTPRYLIKTRGQQVTLSCSPISGHRSVSWYQQTPGQGLQFLFEYFSETQRNKGNFPGRFSGRQFSNSRSEMNVSTLELGDSALYLCASSVAAQSGYGYTFGSGTRLTVV.

This chain's CDR3 is CASSAPERLAQPQHF. The CDR3 DNA reads as TGTGCCAGCAGTGCTCCGGAGAGATTAGCCCAGCCCCAGCATTTT. The gene calls are TRBV6-1 and TRBJ1-5; unclear D gene. V was pared by 4 bases and J by 7 bases, with 17 bases between. This CDR3 comprises 15 residues. Germline CDR1 is MNHNS and CDR2 is SASEGT.

This clonotype was picked up a small number of times. The chain links TRBV12-3 or TRBV12-4 to TRBJ1-1; no clear D gene. The CDR3 is made up of 17 amino acids. V lost 6 bases, J lost 2 bases, and 22 bases lay in between. CDR3 region: CASSSLTWLSKNTEAFF. The CDR3 DNA follows: TGTGCCAGCAGCTCCCTCACTTGGCTATCTAAAAACACTGAAGCTTTCTTT.

A few counts support this clonotype. The rearrangement links TRBV4-1 to TRBJ2-6; no definite D call. Germline V lookup: CDR1 MGHRA, CDR2 YSYEKL. V shed 5 bases and J shed 0 bases, with 8 bases lying between them. There are 15 residues in the CDR3. The CDR3 is CASSITGSGANVLTF. In nucleotides, the CDR3 is TGCGCCAGCAGCATAACCGGCTCTGGGGCCAACGTCCTGACTTTC.

This clonotype has more than one count but fewer than ten. CDR3 protein: CSARDPGQGTSRCTF. CDR3 nucleotide sequence: TGCAGTGCTAGAGATCCGGGACAGGGAACGAGCAGGTGCACCTTC. The V call is TRBV20-1, the J call TRBJ1-2, with 9 bases that match TRBD1. V lost 0 bases, J lost 13 bases, and 15 bases stayed unmatched. The CDR3 runs 15 residues. Germline V gene sequence: CDR1 DFQATT, CDR2 SNEGSKA (reference sequence).

Concerning this clonotype itself: Mismatch with germline at one junction end may stem from a read error. The rearrangement uses TRBV6-2 or TRBV6-3 and TRBJ2-3; D might be TRBD2 (6 bases). CDR1 is MNHEY and CDR2 is SVGEGT in the germline V gene. The CDR3 is 14 amino acids. In DNA, the CDR3 is TGTGCCCGCAGTTCCCGCCTGGGAGGAGATACGCAGTATTTT. Translated, it gives CARSSRLGGDTQYF.

The chain carries TRBV11-1 and TRBJ1-2; no clear D gene. This CDR3 has 13 residues. Trimming took off 3 bases at V and 8 bases at J, with 13 bases between the two ends. Germline V lookup: CDR1 SGHAT, CDR2 FQDESV (reference sequence). CDR3: CASSFSRAEGYTF. In nucleotides, the CDR3 is TGTGCCAGCAGCTTTTCAAGGGCGGAAGGCTACACCTTC.

This clonotype was seen a few times. The chain joins TRBV4-1 to TRBJ2-5; no firm D call. The CDR3 has 14 residues. CDR1 is MGHRA and CDR2 is YSYEKL in the germline V gene. Between the trimmed V and J ends, which lost 3 bases and 5 bases, there was a span of 13 bases. The CDR3 DNA reads TGCGCCAGCAGCCAGCAGCATGCGGAGGAGACCCAGTACTTC. It specifies CASSQQHAEETQYF.

This clonotype appeared a few times. The chain is built from TRBV29-1 and TRBJ2-7, with D perhaps TRBD1 (6 bases). V gave up 8 bases and J gave up 2 bases, with 16 bases separating them. This CDR3 spans 13 amino acids. Germline V gives CDR1 SQVTM, CDR2 ANQGSEA. The CDR3 DNA follows: TGCAGCATTTCACAGGGATTTCCCTACGAGCAGTACTTC. Amino acid sequence: CSISQGFPYEQYF.

The chain uses TRBV11-3 and TRBJ2-1, with TRBD1 identical over 7 bases. Germline lookup yields CDR1 SGHNT and CDR2 YENEEA. The CDR3 is made up of 14 amino acids. After removal of 3 bases from V and 7 bases from J, the junction contained 6 bases not matched to a gene. The CDR3 coding sequence is TGTGCCAGCAGCTTCGGGACAGTATGGAATGAGCAGTTCTTC. Residues: CASSFGTVWNEQFF.

The chain joins TRBV15 to TRBJ2-5; no clear D gene. Trimming removed 3 bases at V and 2 bases at J, with 13 bases between. In germline, CDR1 is LNHNV, CDR2 YYDKDF (reference sequence). The CDR3 covers 15 residues. In DNA form, the CDR3 reads TGTGCCACCAGCAGGTCAAAGGGTTCACAAGAGACCCAGTACTTC. Protein product: CATSRSKGSQETQYF.

The chain has TRBV7-9 and TRBJ2-1, with TRBD2 matching 8 bases. V lost 7 bases to trimming and J lost 7 bases; unmatched junction nucleotides: 9. The V gene's germline CDR1 is SEHNR and CDR2 FQNEAQ (reference sequence). The CDR3 sequence is 14 residues long. The CDR3 DNA is TGTGCCAGCATTTCCGGGGGGGCCGAGAATGAGCAGTTCTTC. As protein: CASISGGAENEQFF.

The chain uses TRBV20-1 and TRBJ2-6, with a weak D call TRBD2 (6 bases). Per the germline V gene, CDR1 is DFQATT and CDR2 is SNEGSKA (reference sequence). The CDR3 sequence is 17 residues long. Trimming cost V 1 base and J 2 bases, with 15 bases left between them. The CDR3 protein is CSARAIPGGTGANVLTF. DNA of the CDR3: TGCAGTGCTAGAGCCATTCCTGGGGGGACTGGGGCCAACGTCCTGACTTTC.

The genes are TRBV20-1 and TRBJ2-5; no definite D call. Germline values: CDR1 DFQATT, CDR2 SNEGSKA (reference sequence). There are 12 residues in the CDR3. V lost 4 bases to trimming and J lost 4 bases, with 10 bases between them. The CDR3 is CSAKWSVETQYF. DNA of the CDR3: TGCAGTGCTAAATGGTCGGTAGAGACCCAGTACTTC.

The rearrangement joins TRBV20-1 to TRBJ2-1, with D maybe TRBD2 (5 bases). CDR1 and CDR2 from the germline V gene are DFQATT and SNEGSKA (reference sequence). The CDR3 length is 13 residues. V shed 4 bases and J shed 6 bases, with 13 bases lying between them. CDR3 sequence reads: CSANLIAINEQFF. The DNA of the CDR3 is TGCAGTGCTAATCTAATAGCGATCAATGAGCAGTTCTTC.

The chain has TRBV5-6 and TRBJ2-5; D is undetermined. This CDR3 has 15 residues. The V gene lost 0 bases and the J gene lost 0 bases, with 9 bases spanning the gap. From germline, CDR1 is SGHDT and CDR2 YYEEEE. The CDR3 DNA is TGTGCCAGCAGCTTGGACAGACTGTACCAAGAGACCCAGTACTTC. It is translated as CASSLDRLYQETQYF.

The gene calls are TRBV20-1 and TRBJ2-1; 9 bases match TRBD2. Germline V gene lookup returns CDR1 DFQATT and CDR2 SNEGSKA (reference sequence). The CDR3 is 14 amino acids. J lost 0 bases, V lost 7 bases, and 4 bases had no gene match. CDR3 amino acids: CSGAGGSSYNEQFF. The CDR3 bases are TGCAGTGGGGCGGGAGGGAGCTCCTACAATGAGCAGTTCTTC.

This clonotype was seen only a few times. The V gene is TRBV6-5, the J gene TRBJ2-3; TRBD2 matches at 7 bases. The J segment lost 5 bases and the V segment lost 4 bases, leaving 12 bases of the junction unmatched. This CDR3 is 16 amino acids long. The germline V gene has CDR1 MNHEY and CDR2 SVGAGI. The CDR3 DNA sequence: TGTGCCAGCAGTTCGTCCCTAGCGGACCGAGGAGATACGCAGTATTTT. Its translation is CASSSSLADRGDTQYF.

In its sample, this clonotype was seen a few times. The V call is TRBV5-1, the J call TRBJ2-7; the match to TRBD2 covers 9 bases. The CDR3 length is 15 residues. V trimming: 0 bases; J trimming: 3 bases; junction bases outside the gene matches: 4. The germline V gene has CDR1 SGHRS and CDR2 YFSETQ. CDR3 DNA: TGCGCCAGCAGCTTGGGTAGCGGGAGAATCTACGAGCAGTACTTC. It codes for CASSLGSGRIYEQYF.

The J gene is TRBJ1-4, the V gene TRBV5-6; perhaps TRBD1 as D (5 bases). The CDR3 runs 14 residues. Trimming took off 1 base at V and 8 bases at J, with 12 bases between the two ends. Germline V lookup: CDR1 SGHDT, CDR2 YYEEEE. CDR3 DNA: TGTGCCAGCAGCTTGAAAGGGGTTGCGGAAAAACTGTTTTTT. Translated, it gives CASSLKGVAEKLFF.

J is TRBJ1-2 and V is TRBV12-3 or TRBV12-4; D remains ambiguous. Between the trimmed V and J ends, which lost 7 bases and 2 bases, there was a span of 8 bases. The CDR3 totals 12 residues. The CDR3 protein is CASTPMNYGYTF. CDR3 DNA sequence: TGTGCCAGCACCCCGATGAACTATGGCTACACCTTC.

There are a few counts of this clonotype. This rearrangement joins TRBV7-8 to TRBJ2-3; D not resolved. Trimming took 5 bases from V and 5 from J, leaving 11 bases between them. This CDR3 spans 13 amino acids. From germline, CDR1 is SGHVS and CDR2 FQNEAQ. The CDR3, as DNA: TGTGCCAGCAGCGCCCCGGTGGGAGATACGCAGTATTTT. It translates to CASSAPVGDTQYF.

This clonotype was observed a handful of times. The chain recombines TRBV27 with TRBJ1-2; D not resolved. The CDR3 runs to 13 residues. V gave up 3 bases and J gave up 4 bases, with 9 bases separating them. The germline V gene encodes CDR1 MNHEY and CDR2 SMNVEV (reference sequence). The CDR3 loop is CASSFWQPYGYTF. The CDR3 DNA reads as TGTGCCAGCAGTTTCTGGCAGCCCTATGGCTACACCTTC.

CDR3 in DNA: TGTGCCACCAGCGGGGACAGCGGGACCCAGTACTTC. Its translation is CATSGDSGTQYF. The chain couples TRBV24-1 to TRBJ2-5, with 7 bases lining up with TRBD1. Germline lookup yields CDR1 KGHDR and CDR2 SFDVKD. The CDR3 is 12 residues long. The trim removed 7 bases at V and 7 bases at J, leaving 5 bases unmatched.

This chain uses TRBV12-3 or TRBV12-4 with TRBJ2-7; either TRBD1 or TRBD2 may supply D (7 bases each). This CDR3 contains 13 residues. V was shortened by 4 bases and J by 7 bases, with 14 bases between the two germline ends. The DNA of the CDR3 is TGTGCCAGCAGTTGGGAGGGGGCGAGGGAGCAGTACTTC. The encoded protein is CASSWEGAREQYF.

The CDR3, as DNA: TGTGCCAGCAGTTTTAGGTTTAACTATGGCTACACCTTC. Protein: CASSFRFNYGYTF. The chain employs TRBV12-3 or TRBV12-4 and TRBJ1-2; D not certain. The V end lost 3 bases, the J end lost 1 base, and 6 bases lay between the germline ends. The CDR3 is 13 residues long.

The chain employs TRBV7-2 and TRBJ1-2; D call uncertain. CDR1 is SGHTA and CDR2 is FQGNSA in the germline V gene. V gave up 4 bases and J gave up 4 bases, with 13 bases separating them. CDR3 size: 14 residues. The CDR3 sequence is CASSSQSGIYGYTF. The CDR3, as DNA: TGTGCCAGCAGCTCGCAATCCGGGATCTATGGCTACACCTTC.

The chain recombines TRBV20-1 with TRBJ2-7; 7 bases are a match to TRBD1. In germline, CDR1 is DFQATT, CDR2 SNEGSKA (reference sequence). The V and J ends lost 0 bases and 7 bases, in that order; junction bases with no gene match: 18. The CDR3 spans 17 residues. In DNA form, the CDR3 reads TGCAGTGCTAGAGATTCGGAGACAGGGCTGTTTCTGAGGGAGCAGTACTTC. Protein product: CSARDSETGLFLREQYF.

The chain couples TRBV5-1 to TRBJ2-3; D gene ambiguous. The CDR3 is 14 amino acids. Trimming removed 4 bases at V and 5 bases at J, with 14 bases between. Germline CDR1 is SGHRS and CDR2 is YFSETQ. The DNA for the CDR3 is TGCGCCAGCAGCCCCCTTAGCAGGCAAGATACGCAGTATTTT. Translating it yields CASSPLSRQDTQYF.

This clonotype was recorded once. This chain links TRBV7-2 with TRBJ2-1; the D call may be TRBD1 or TRBD2 (7 bases each). The germline V gene encodes CDR1 SGHTA and CDR2 FQGNSA. The V and J ends lost 4 bases and 3 bases respectively, with 13 bases between them. The CDR3 spans 15 residues. In DNA form, the CDR3 reads TGTGCCAGCAGCTCAGGGGGAGGGGACTACAATGAGCAGTTCTTC. This gives the protein CASSSGGGDYNEQFF.

The gene calls are TRBV5-1 and TRBJ2-3, with TRBD1 matching over 7 bases. J gave up 2 bases and V 0 bases, and 6 bases lay outside the gene matches. The germline V gene encodes CDR1 SGHRS and CDR2 YFSETQ. There are 16 residues in the CDR3. CDR3 region: CASSLGAGGSTDTQYF. In DNA form, the CDR3 reads TGCGCCAGCAGCTTGGGGGCAGGGGGTTCCACAGATACGCAGTATTTT.